The sequence of this T cell receptor (beta chain) was determined in a study of cytomegalovirus exposure and HLA in healthy donors. Overall study: A prior study identified approximately 110 million unique TCR beta sequences from 180 million or so T cells. HLA-typed donors were the source of tens of millions of unique TCRs, which an early data release held. Findings of the study overall: In a later analysis, a genetic analysis reported fewer productive-TCR N-insertions in an Asian-associated ancestry cluster than the cohort average. More than 150 TCR beta chains were listed as cytomegalovirus-associated.

The PCR had 60 Vbeta and 13 Jbeta primers. TCRdb keeps only in-frame clones here, not all; method: immunoSEQ multiplex PCR. The table shows 160,000 or so clones, with around four fifths occurring only once. This clone was recorded once. Its antigen is undetermined. Germline loops: CDR1 MNHEY, CDR2 SVGAGI. The CDR3 extends over 13 amino acids. J lost 1 base, V lost 11 bases, and 6 bases had no gene match. The V call is TRBV6-5, the J call TRBJ2-5; 8 bases are shared with TRBD2. The TCR comes from a woman in her thirties in good health and CMV-seronegative. The sequencing input was PBMCs. This chain's CDR3 is CAVREGTQETQYF. CDR3 DNA sequence: TGTGCCGTTCGGGAGGGAACCCAAGAGACCCAGTACTTC.